This T cell receptor beta chain was obtained from a study of blood T cells in healthy people across ages. The CDR3 has 14 residues. Germline V gene sequence: CDR1 SGDLS, CDR2 YYNGEE. A sample-barcoded 5' primer and a J-beta primer mix were used in a second PCR of about 7 to 12 cycles. Every sample produced at least 2.5 million CDR3-containing paired-end reads. TCRdb fed the 5' RACE reads into MiXCR, producing one record per CDR3 protein. This table has 650,000 to 1,000,000 distinct CDR3 sequences, around half appearing once. Concerning this clonotype: Antigen specificity is unknown.

The study, taken as a whole, reports: Diversity estimates from one million T cells were considered underestimates.

The sample comprised blood. The chain joins TRBV9 to TRBJ2-7, with a possible D match to TRBD1 (6 bases). The DNA end is a closer match to TRBJ2-5, so the J assignment may be wrong. The origin of this receptor is an elderly man in good health. CDR3: CASSAGQPHGTQYF. DNA for the CDR3: TGTGCCAGCAGCGCCGGACAGCCCCACGGGACCCAGTACTTC.